The clone carrying this T cell receptor (beta chain) was seen repeatedly, ten times or more. Its specificity is unknown. This sample is drawn from a study of breast tumors, draining lymph nodes, adjacent tissues. The lymph nodes were axillary draining lymph nodes from breast cancer patients. CDR3 size: 13 residues. The V end lost 3 bases, the J end lost 6 bases, and 8 bases lay between the germline ends. Broader study findings: Tumor T cell lymph node origin was a supported hypothesis, not proven. Tumor repertoires ranked between lymph nodes and nontumor tissue in diversity, with V and J gene preferences.

TCRdb called the multiplex PCR reads again in MiXCR, with one record for every CDR3 protein. The sample has some 130,000 distinct CDR3 sequences, about 20% seen once; the top ten hold under 3%. The gene calls are TRBV12-3 or TRBV12-4 and TRBJ2-2; D is undetermined. Material for sequencing was axillary lymph node tissue. The receptor comes from a female donor with breast cancer. Some clones in this sample may be carry-over from other donors' samples. The DNA for the CDR3 is TGTGCCAGCAGTTTTGGGTTATCCGGGGAGCTGTTTTTT. Protein sequence: CASSFGLSGELFF.